The T cell receptor (beta chain) under discussion was sequenced for a study of CD8 T cells in ankylosing spondylitis. TCRdb itself ran the 5' RACE reads through MiXCR, one entry per CDR3 protein. Found here are about 130,000 distinct CDR3 sequences, 7% of them singletons; the top ten hold 12%. This clonotype has at least ten counts. No antigen is known for it. Whole-study results and caveats: There was a TCR beta motif, made of eight highly homologous variants, that appeared characteristic of ankylosing spondylitis blood.

CDR1 and CDR2 from the germline V gene are SGHDT and YYEEEE. The CDR3 covers 18 residues. V was pared by 7 bases and J by 0 bases, with 13 bases of the junction left unmatched. The sequence derives from a male donor with ankylosing spondylitis or in good health (not recorded which). The sample consisted of blood, either unsorted or a sorted T cell fraction (not recorded which). This chain connects TRBV5-6 to TRBJ1-5; 10 nucleotides align to TRBD1. CDR3 region: CASHLRGQGTYSNQPQHF. The CDR3, as DNA: TGTGCCAGCCATCTTCGGGGACAGGGGACTTATAGCAATCAGCCCCAGCATTTT.